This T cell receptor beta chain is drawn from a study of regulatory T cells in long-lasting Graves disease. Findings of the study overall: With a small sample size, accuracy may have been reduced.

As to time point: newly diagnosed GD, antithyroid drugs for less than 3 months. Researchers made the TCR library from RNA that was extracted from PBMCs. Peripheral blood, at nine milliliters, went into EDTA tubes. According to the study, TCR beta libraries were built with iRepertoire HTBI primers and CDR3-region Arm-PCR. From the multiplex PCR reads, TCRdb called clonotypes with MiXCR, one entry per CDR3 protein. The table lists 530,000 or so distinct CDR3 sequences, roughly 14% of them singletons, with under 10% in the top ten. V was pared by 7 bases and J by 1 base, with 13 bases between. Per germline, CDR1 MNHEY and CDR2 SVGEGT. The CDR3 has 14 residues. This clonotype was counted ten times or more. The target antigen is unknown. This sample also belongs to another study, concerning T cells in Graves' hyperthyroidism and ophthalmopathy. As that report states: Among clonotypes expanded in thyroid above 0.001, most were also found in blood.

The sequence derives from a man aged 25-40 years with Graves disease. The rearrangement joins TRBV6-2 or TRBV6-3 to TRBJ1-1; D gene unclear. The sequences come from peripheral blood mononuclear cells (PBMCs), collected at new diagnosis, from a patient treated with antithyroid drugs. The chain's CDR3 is CASTGAAGNTEAFF. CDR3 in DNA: TGTGCCAGCACGGGAGCGGCCGGGAACACTGAAGCTTTCTTT.